Below are 29 T cell receptor beta chains sequenced from a single sample in a study of radiation and T cells in renal cell carcinoma. Profiling relied on immunoSEQ multiplex PCR, and the TCRdb table lists in-frame clones only, not all of them. The sample holds about 91,000 clones, 65% to 85% seen once. Time point in this sample: baseline pretreatment blood. Documented treatment: 15 Gy SBRT to primary tumor, nephrectomy 4 weeks later. Source: blood, taken from a patient whose treatment included radiotherapy and nephrectomy. The receptors were sampled from a man in his fifties or sixties with renal cell carcinoma.

The chain carries TRBV5-1 and TRBJ2-5; 7 nucleotides line up with TRBD2. This CDR3 spans 17 amino acids. Germline V gene data show CDR1 as SGHRS and CDR2 as YFSETQ. Trimming at V came to 1 base and at J to 1 base, leaving 10 bases not matched to a gene. This chain's CDR3 is CASSLSSGPLPQETQYF. The CDR3 DNA follows: TGCGCCAGCAGCTTGAGTAGCGGGCCCCTCCCCCAAGAGACCCAGTACTTC.

This chain links TRBV9 with TRBJ2-5, with 11 bases lining up with TRBD1. The J call could be wrong; TRBJ2-7 is a better fit for the DNA end. Germline CDR1 is SGDLS and CDR2 is YYNGEE. CDR3 size: 15 residues. CDR3 sequence (DNA): TGTGCCAGCAGCCGAGACGGACAGGGGGCGAACGAGCAGTACTTC. Amino acids: CASSRDGQGANEQYF.

The chain is built from TRBV7-9 and TRBJ1-4; the D is unclear. CDR1 SEHNR and CDR2 FQNEAQ come from the germline V gene (reference sequence). The CDR3 extends over 14 amino acids. V was trimmed by 2 bases and J by 0 bases, leaving 4 bases between them. CDR3 nucleotides: TGTGCCAGCAGCTTAACCTCAACTAATGAAAAACTGTTTTTT. Encoded protein: CASSLTSTNEKLFF.

The chain couples TRBV10-1 to TRBJ2-3; D gene ambiguous. V was trimmed by 1 base and J by 4 bases, leaving 9 bases between them. The germline gives CDR1 WNHNN, CDR2 SYGVQD (reference sequence). The CDR3 is made up of 14 amino acids. CDR3 residues: CASSEYVGSDTQYF. DNA for the CDR3: TGCGCCAGCAGTGAGTACGTTGGCTCAGATACGCAGTATTTT.

This clone came up a few times. V and J are TRBV4-1 and TRBJ2-7, with TRBD1 matching over 8 bases. Germline CDR1 reads MGHRA; CDR2 reads YSYEKL. This CDR3 has 18 residues. V was pared by 0 bases and J by 4 bases, with 14 bases of the junction left unmatched. The CDR3 protein is CASSQDGIGGQVNYEQYF. CDR3 in DNA: TGCGCCAGCAGCCAAGATGGGATCGGGGGACAGGTGAATTACGAGCAGTACTTC.

Notes on this clone: One end of the junction fails to match germline, which may point to a read error. This chain joins TRBV25-1 and TRBJ2-1, with D possibly being TRBD1 (5 bases). The CDR3 is made up of 15 amino acids. CDR1 is MGHDK, CDR2 SYGVNS, per germline. The CDR3 DNA sequence: TGTGCCGGCAGTGCAGACGACAGCCCCTACAATGAGCAGTTCTTC. As protein: CAGSADDSPYNEQFF.

The J gene is TRBJ2-1, the V gene TRBV6-5; D not resolved. The CDR3 has 11 residues. Trimming took 2 bases from V and 7 from J, leaving 3 bases between them. Per germline, CDR1 MNHEY and CDR2 SVGAGI. The CDR3 region has the DNA TGTGCCAGCAGTTACGAGAATGAGCAGTTCTTC. This sequence encodes CASSYENEQFF.

The chain combines TRBV10-3 with TRBJ1-4; no reliable D call. The CDR3 totals 12 residues. Per germline, CDR1 ENHRY and CDR2 SYGVKD. The V end was cut by 9 bases, the J end by 5 bases, with 10 bases between. The CDR3 DNA sequence: TGTGCCATAAGGAACGACAATGAAAAACTGTTTTTT. Encoded protein: CAIRNDNEKLFF.

V gene TRBV4-2 combines with J gene TRBJ1-3; weak D call: TRBD1 (5 bases). The CDR3 has 17 residues. Between the trimmed V and J ends, which lost 4 bases and 1 base, there was a span of 17 bases. CDR1 LGHNA and CDR2 YNFKEQ come from the germline V gene. The CDR3 DNA reads TGTGCCAGCAGCCTCCCGGGACTGAACCGATCTGGAAACACCATATATTTT. This gives the protein CASSLPGLNRSGNTIYF.

The rearrangement uses TRBV4-3 and TRBJ2-3; 8 bases map to TRBD2. The V and J ends lost 1 base and 5 bases, in that order; junction bases with no gene match: 14. Looked up from germline, CDR1 is LGHNA and CDR2 is YSLEER. The CDR3 is 18 residues long. CDR3 bases: TGCGCCAGCAGCCAAGTGTTTTTAGAGCGGGAGATAATAGATACGCAGTATTTT. Translation gives CASSQVFLEREIIDTQYF.

The chain couples TRBV4-1 to TRBJ2-5, with 7 bases aligning to TRBD2. V shed 1 base, J shed 0 bases, and the junction held 8 bases outside the gene matches. Germline values: CDR1 MGHRA, CDR2 YSYEKL. This CDR3 contains 17 residues. DNA of the CDR3: TGCGCCAGCAGCCAAGTCGCGGCTAGCGGACACCAAGAGACCCAGTACTTC. Translation gives CASSQVAASGHQETQYF.

Worth noting for this clone: The sample carries other DNA sequences with the same CDR3. The V gene is TRBV5-1, the J gene TRBJ2-2; D is undetermined. This CDR3 has 13 amino acids. V lost 0 bases to trimming and J lost 5 bases, with 5 bases between them. CDR1 and CDR2 from the germline V gene are SGHRS and YFSETQ. The CDR3 loop is CASSLGLTGELFF. The CDR3 DNA reads TGCGCCAGCAGCTTGGGGTTAACCGGGGAGCTGTTTTTT.

This clone was seen a few times. The rearrangement uses TRBV7-8 and TRBJ1-5, with unresolved D. The CDR3 is 14 amino acids. Germline V CDR1 and CDR2: SGHVS, FQNEAQ. Trimming shortened V by 1 base and J by 0 bases, and 4 bases separated the two germline ends. The CDR3 nucleotides read TGTGCCAGCAGCTTAGAGAATAGCAATCAGCCCCAGCATTTT. This translates into CASSLENSNQPQHF.

The rearrangement links TRBV7-6 to TRBJ2-2, with TRBD2 matching over 13 bases. This CDR3 is 18 amino acids long. Unmatched junction bases numbered 9, after V lost 4 bases and J lost 4 bases. CDR1 and CDR2 from the germline V gene are SGHVS and FNYEAQ. CDR3 bases: TGTGCCAGCAGCTCGCCACGGACTAGCGGGAGTCGCACCGGGGAGCTGTTTTTT. Encoded protein: CASSSPRTSGSRTGELFF.

The chain combines TRBV7-7 with TRBJ2-5; 7 bases match TRBD2. The length of the CDR3 is 13 residues. The junction had 4 bases not matched to a gene; V was cut back by 4 bases and J by 5 bases. In germline, CDR1 is SSHAT, CDR2 FNYEAQ (reference sequence). This CDR3 reads CASSSTSAETQYF. The DNA for the CDR3 is TGTGCCAGCAGCTCCACTAGCGCCGAGACCCAGTACTTC.

The chain recombines TRBV5-1 with TRBJ2-1; D is perhaps TRBD2 (5 bases). This CDR3 region has 15 residues. The V gene's germline CDR1 is SGHRS and CDR2 YFSETQ. V lost 0 bases to trimming and J lost 6 bases, with 13 bases between them. CDR3 region: CASSLGGSGTNEQFF. In nucleotides, the CDR3 is TGCGCCAGCAGCTTGGGTGGGAGCGGCACCAATGAGCAGTTCTTC.

This sequence joins TRBV7-9 and TRBJ2-7, with 10 nucleotides matching TRBD1. This CDR3 comprises 16 residues. Trimming removed 5 bases from V and 3 bases from J; junction bases left unmatched: 10. Germline CDR1 SEHNR, CDR2 FQNEAQ (reference sequence). The CDR3 nucleotides read TGTGCCAGCAGCCCGAGCCGGGACAGGGGTGGCTACGAGCAGTACTTC. It encodes CASSPSRDRGGYEQYF.

The chain couples TRBV28 to TRBJ2-1; unclear D gene. Trimming stripped 2 bases from V and 12 bases from J, with 8 bases between. The germline V gene encodes CDR1 MDHEN and CDR2 SYDVKM. The CDR3 covers 11 residues. The CDR3 sequence is CASSLATGQFF. DNA for the CDR3: TGTGCCAGCAGTTTAGCCACGGGGCAGTTCTTC.

The rearrangement links TRBV5-6 to TRBJ1-5; D perhaps matches TRBD1 (5 bases). There are 13 residues in the CDR3. Per germline, CDR1 SGHDT and CDR2 YYEEEE. Trimming removed 4 bases from V and 6 bases from J, with 11 bases in between. Here the CDR3 DNA reads TGTGCCAGCAGCATCCAGGGAAGTCAGCCCCAGCATTTT. The encoded protein is CASSIQGSQPQHF.

CDR3 region: CSVEVGREGQWGSYNEQFF. CDR3 DNA sequence: TGCAGCGTTGAAGTCGGGCGGGAGGGCCAGTGGGGCTCCTACAATGAGCAGTTCTTC. The chain is built from TRBV29-1 and TRBJ2-1; 9 bases match TRBD2. The V and J ends lost 1 base and 0 bases, in that order; junction bases with no gene match: 13. Per the germline V gene, CDR1 is SQVTM and CDR2 is ANQGSEA. The CDR3 is 19 residues long.

The chain joins TRBV10-3 to TRBJ2-1, with D perhaps TRBD1 or TRBD2 (6 bases each). Germline lookup yields CDR1 ENHRY and CDR2 SYGVKD. CDR3 length: 16 residues. Trimming took off 0 bases at V and 9 bases at J, with 18 bases between the two ends. The CDR3 loop is CAISESGAGEEGEQFF. The DNA of the CDR3 is TGTGCCATCAGTGAGTCCGGAGCAGGGGAGGAGGGTGAGCAGTTCTTC.

The chain is built from TRBV18 and TRBJ1-5; maybe TRBD1 (6 bases). With 2 bases removed from V and 4 bases from J, the gap between germline ends came to 9 bases. This CDR3 is 14 amino acids long. The V gene's germline CDR1 is KGHSH and CDR2 LQKENI. The CDR3 DNA follows: TGTGCCAGCTCACCATCCACAGGGAATCAGCCCCAGCATTTT. As protein: CASSPSTGNQPQHF.

This chain joins TRBV25-1 and TRBJ2-6; TRBD1 is a possible D gene (5 bases). V was clipped by 1 base and J by 0 bases, with 10 bases between them. The CDR3 has 17 amino acids. Germline V gene data show CDR1 as MGHDK and CDR2 as SYGVNS. In nucleotides, the CDR3 is TGTGCCAGCAGTGAATTGACAGCACCCTCTGGGGCCAACGTCCTGACTTTC. As protein: CASSELTAPSGANVLTF. Supplemented by reference TRBV25-1 and TRBJ2-6, the full variable domain reads EADIYQTPRYLVIGTGKKITLECSQTMGHDKMYWYQQDPGMELHLIHYSYGVNSTEKGDLSSESTVSRIRTEHFPLTLESARPSHTSQYLCASSELTAPSGANVLTFGAGSRLTVL.

The gene calls are TRBV11-2 and TRBJ1-5; D is uncertain. This CDR3 region has 12 residues. Between the trimmed V and J ends, which lost 6 bases and 8 bases, there was a span of 11 bases. Looked up from germline, CDR1 is SGHAT and CDR2 is FQNNGV. DNA for the CDR3: TGTGCCAGCAGTGCCCCGGGTGAGCCCCAGCATTTT. It yields the protein CASSAPGEPQHF.

V and J are TRBV30 and TRBJ1-1, with TRBD1 matching 9 bases. The length of the CDR3 is 16 residues. Germline V lookup: CDR1 GTSNPN, CDR2 SVGIG (reference sequence). Trimming removed 4 bases from V and 0 bases from J; junction bases left unmatched: 9. CDR3 sequence reads: CAWTTGTGYVNTEAFF. The CDR3 DNA reads as TGTGCCTGGACAACCGGGACAGGGTATGTGAACACTGAAGCTTTCTTT.

V usage is TRBV7-2 and J usage is TRBJ2-1; D is perhaps TRBD1 or TRBD2 (5 bases each). The CDR3 runs 14 residues. V was pared by 1 base and J by 9 bases, with 13 bases between. The V gene's germline CDR1 is SGHTA and CDR2 FQGNSA. CDR3 coding DNA: TGTGCCAGCAGCTTAGGTGGTGGGGGAAGTGAGCAGTTCTTC. The encoded protein is CASSLGGGGSEQFF.

In this sample, this clone turned up a few times. The chain recombines TRBV5-4 with TRBJ2-5; unclear D gene. CDR3 length equals 15 residues. Looked up from germline, CDR1 is SGHNT and CDR2 is YYREEE (reference sequence). V lost 0 bases and J 0 bases, leaving 9 bases between the germline ends. Written as DNA, the CDR3 is TGTGCCAGCAGCTTGGCCGGTGGATACCAAGAGACCCAGTACTTC. Encoded protein: CASSLAGGYQETQYF.

This clone was counted between two and nine times. This chain links TRBV27 with TRBJ2-5; the match to TRBD1 covers 9 bases. The junction had 2 bases not matched to a gene; V was cut back by 8 bases and J by 4 bases. This CDR3 has 12 residues. Looked up from germline, CDR1 is MNHEY and CDR2 is SMNVEV (reference sequence). Written as DNA, the CDR3 is TGTGCCAGCTCGGACAGGGGAGAGACCCAGTACTTC. It encodes CASSDRGETQYF.

This clone has a handful of counts. This chain uses TRBV29-1 with TRBJ1-1; D not resolved. Germline-derived CDR1 and CDR2 are SQVTM and ANQGSEA. The CDR3 runs to 13 residues. The CDR3 here is CTTTGGLNTEAFF. CDR3 nucleotide sequence: TGCACGACCACGGGAGGGCTCAACACTGAAGCTTTCTTT.